Each of the 25 T cell receptor beta chains below was sequenced from the same sample in a study of T cell repertoires in cytomegalovirus infection. TCRdb redid the calling of the reads with MiXCR, one entry per CDR3 protein. The sample lists a few hundred thousand distinct CDR3 sequences, about 34% occurring once. For these receptors, no antigen is known. Sequences were derived from cultured PBMCs, sampled from culture after CMV antigen stimulation. The receptor set was obtained from a human donor in good health (CMV status not recorded). Some clones in this sample may be carry-over from other donors' samples.

CDR3 DNA sequence: TGCGCCAGCAGTGACTTGAGCTCCTACGAGCAGTACGTC. It codes for CASSDLSSYEQYV. This chain uses TRBV23-1 with TRBJ2-7; no clear D. TRBV23-1 is filed as an ORF, its function uncertain. V was clipped by 5 bases and J by 0 bases, with 8 bases between them. The CDR3 runs 13 residues.

This clonotype showed up many times. The J gene is TRBJ2-3, the V gene TRBV7-2, with D possibly matching TRBD2 (6 bases). The CDR3 length is 17 residues. The V gene lost 1 base and the J gene lost 0 bases, with 14 bases spanning the gap. Germline V gives CDR1 SGHTA, CDR2 FQGNSA. CDR3 coding DNA: TGTGCCAGCAGCTTAGGTGCCCTAGCGTTTAGCACAGATACGCAGTATTTT. Its translation: CASSLGALAFSTDTQYF.

This clonotype has more than one count but fewer than ten. The chain combines TRBV19 with TRBJ2-2; 7 positions agree with TRBD1. Germline lookup yields CDR1 LNHDA and CDR2 SQIVND (reference sequence). This CDR3 spans 16 amino acids. The V gene end was trimmed by 4 bases and the J gene end by 3 bases; junction bases not matched to a gene: 8. The CDR3 nucleotides read TGTGCCAGTAGTACCGGGACAGCTATGTACACCGGGGAGCTGTTTTTT. This sequence encodes CASSTGTAMYTGELFF. Variable domain in full (rest from reference TRBV19 and TRBJ2-2): DGGITQSPKYLFRKEGQNVTLSCEQNLNHDAMYWYRQDPGQGLRLIYYSQIVNDFQKGDIAEGYSVSREKKESFPLTVTSAQKNPTAFYLCASSTGTAMYTGELFFGEGSRLTVL.

In its sample, this clonotype was seen many times. J is TRBJ2-5 and V is TRBV7-2; 7 bases are shared with TRBD1. This CDR3 comprises 13 residues. V shed 5 bases and J 7 bases; nucleotides not matched to a gene: 7. Germline CDR1 and CDR2: SGHTA and FQGNSA. CDR3: CASSARQGVTQYF. CDR3 bases: TGTGCCAGCAGCGCCCGACAGGGAGTGACCCAGTACTTC.

This clonotype was observed a few times. The V and J genes are TRBV4-1 and TRBJ1-1; no firm D call. The CDR3 extends over 16 amino acids. Per germline, CDR1 MGHRA and CDR2 YSYEKL. Trimming removed 0 bases at V and 1 base at J, with 12 bases between. The CDR3 nucleotides read TGCGCCAGCAGCCAAGAGAGGTTAGGGAGGAACACTGAAGCTTTCTTT. It specifies CASSQERLGRNTEAFF.

This clonotype occurred a few times. DNA for the CDR3: TGTGCCAGCAGCCCCGGGACAGCCGTGACCGGGGAGCTGTTTTTT. This translates into CASSPGTAVTGELFF. The V and J genes are TRBV7-6 and TRBJ2-2, with 7 bases aligning to TRBD1. The CDR3 has 15 residues. Germline V gene sequence: CDR1 SGHVS, CDR2 FNYEAQ. V lost 5 bases and J lost 5; bases outside the gene matches: 8.

As concerns this clonotype: The junction departs from the called germline gene at one end, perhaps through a read error. The CDR3 coding sequence is TGTGCCTGGAGTGTAGGACTAGCGGGCAAATTC. Protein sequence: CAWSVGLAGKF. The V gene is TRBV30, the J gene TRBJ2-1, with TRBD2 identical over 11 bases. The CDR3 totals 11 residues. CDR1 and CDR2 from the germline V gene are GTSNPN and SVGIG (reference sequence). Using reference TRBV30 and TRBJ2-1 for the parts outside the CDR3, the full variable domain is SQTIHQWPATLVQPVGSPLSLECTVEGTSNPNLYWYRQAAGRGLQLLFYSVGIGQISSEVPQNLSASRPQDRQFILSSKKLLLSDSGFYLCAWSVGLAGKFGPGTRLTVL.

This clonotype has only one observation. The J gene is TRBJ1-1, the V gene TRBV14, with D maybe TRBD1 (5 bases). The V end lost 3 bases, the J end lost 5 bases, and 16 bases lay between the germline ends. The CDR3 covers 15 residues. Germline CDR1 is SGHDN and CDR2 is FVKESK. CDR3 bases: TGTGCCAGCAGCCATTTAGGGGTTCTGGGTACTGAAGCTTTCTTT. Amino acids: CASSHLGVLGTEAFF. Full variable domain (outside the CDR3, taken from reference TRBV14 and TRBJ1-1): EAGVTQFPSHSVIEKGQTVTLRCDPISGHDNLYWYRRVMGKEIKFLLHFVKESKQDESGMPNNRFLAERTGGTYSTLKVQPAELEDSGVYFCASSHLGVLGTEAFFGQGTRLTVV.

This clonotype was seen only a few times. The gene calls are TRBV6-2 or TRBV6-3 and TRBJ1-1, with D hard to call. With 7 bases removed from V and 4 bases from J, the gap between germline ends came to 7 bases. The CDR3 has 11 amino acids. Germline lookup yields CDR1 MNHEY and CDR2 SVGEGT. CDR3 region: CASKRATEAFF. The CDR3 DNA reads TGTGCCAGCAAGAGGGCCACTGAAGCTTTCTTT.

The chain recombines TRBV15 with TRBJ2-1; a possible D gene is TRBD2 (6 bases). The CDR3 loop spans 18 amino acids. V gave up 4 bases and J gave up 6 bases, with 25 bases separating them. Germline CDR1 reads LNHNV; CDR2 reads YYDKDF (reference sequence). The CDR3 coding sequence is TGTGCCACCAGCACCATCGGCGGGGCGGAATCTACCTTCAATGAGCAGTTCTTC. It codes for CATSTIGGAESTFNEQFF.

This chain connects TRBV19 to TRBJ1-1; D uncertain. Trimming took off 9 bases at V and 0 bases at J, with 11 bases between the two ends. Germline assignment: CDR1 LNHDA and CDR2 SQIVND (reference sequence). There are 13 residues in the CDR3. For the CDR3, the DNA is TGTGCCAGCCTCAGACACATGAACACTGAAGCTTTCTTT. Residues: CASLRHMNTEAFF.

The chain employs TRBV20-1 and TRBJ2-3; 7 bases agree with TRBD2. CDR3 size: 15 residues. V was pared by 1 base and J by 1 base, with 5 bases of the junction left unmatched. The germline gives CDR1 DFQATT, CDR2 SNEGSKA (reference sequence). CDR3 sequence (DNA): TGCAGTGCTAGAGCCCCGGGAGGTGGCACAGATACGCAGTATTTT. It codes for CSARAPGGGTDTQYF.

To note about this clonotype: This may come from a read error, since a much larger clone is one base off. V gene TRBV7-2 combines with J gene TRBJ2-3; 7 bases map to TRBD2. This CDR3 is 15 amino acids long. Per the germline V gene, CDR1 is SGHTA and CDR2 is FQGNSA. V lost 1 base, J lost 2 bases, and 3 bases stayed unmatched. The CDR3 coding sequence is TGTACCAGCAGCTTAGAGCGGGGCTACACAGATACGCAGTATTTT. Residues: CTSSLERGYTDTQYF.

J is TRBJ1-1 and V is TRBV20-1; maybe TRBD1 (6 bases). The CDR3 is 13 amino acids. The germline V gene encodes CDR1 DFQATT and CDR2 SNEGSKA (reference sequence). V was pared by 6 bases and J by 0 bases, with 11 bases between. CDR3 DNA sequence: TGCAGTGCGCGGACAGTCCTGAACACTGAAGCTTTCTTT. Translation gives CSARTVLNTEAFF.

This clonotype occurred once. This sequence joins TRBV6-6 and TRBJ2-2; D ambiguous. Germline lookup yields CDR1 MNHNY and CDR2 SVGAGI (reference sequence). The ends were cut back, 2 bases at V and 6 bases at J, with 4 bases in the middle. The length of the CDR3 is 12 residues. The CDR3 region is CASSYPSGELFF. The CDR3 coding sequence is TGTGCCAGCAGTTACCCCTCCGGGGAGCTGTTTTTT.

In its sample, this clonotype was seen a few times. The V call is TRBV10-3, the J call TRBJ2-7; D may be TRBD2 (5 bases). Germline V gene lookup returns CDR1 ENHRY and CDR2 SYGVKD. V lost 2 bases, J lost 3 bases, and 14 bases lay in between. This CDR3 comprises 15 residues. CDR3: CAISEEGNPNYEQYF. CDR3 DNA sequence: TGTGCCATCAGTGAGGAGGGAAACCCAAACTACGAGCAGTACTTC.

This chain links TRBV6-2 or TRBV6-3 with TRBJ2-6; 11 bases are shared with TRBD2. Germline V gives CDR1 MNHEY, CDR2 SVGEGT. The CDR3 has 17 amino acids. Trimming cost V 5 bases and J 2 bases; bases outside gene matches: 5. CDR3 loop: CASSPELAGAGANVLTF. The CDR3 nucleotides are TGTGCCAGCAGTCCGGAACTAGCGGGGGCTGGGGCCAACGTCCTGACTTTC.

The genes are TRBV6-2 or TRBV6-3 and TRBJ1-1; D is possibly TRBD1 (6 bases). Germline lookup yields CDR1 MNHEY and CDR2 SVGEGT. Trimming removed 2 bases at V and 3 bases at J, with 10 bases between. The CDR3 is 14 residues long. CDR3: CASSYVQGHTEAFF. CDR3 in DNA: TGTGCCAGCAGTTACGTACAGGGCCACACTGAAGCTTTCTTT.

This clonotype was seen a few times. The chain carries TRBV7-9 and TRBJ1-4, with 8 bases matching TRBD1. This CDR3 is built from 15 residues. J gave up 6 bases and V 3 bases, and 6 bases lay outside the gene matches. The germline gives CDR1 SEHNR, CDR2 FQNEAQ (reference sequence). CDR3 sequence reads: CASSFRQGIDEKLFF. The CDR3 nucleotides are TGTGCCAGCAGCTTTCGACAGGGGATCGATGAAAAACTGTTTTTT. The full variable domain, rest sourced from reference TRBV7-9 and TRBJ1-4, is DTGVSQNPRHKITKRGQNVTFRCDPISEHNRLYWYRQTLGQGPEFLTYFQNEAQLEKSRLLSDRFSAERPKGSFSTLEIQRTEQGDSAMYLCASSFRQGIDEKLFFGSGTQLSVL.

The CDR3 nucleotides read TGTGCCATCAGTGAGGGGACTAGCGGGGACCTTGGGACCCAGTACTTC. Its protein is CAISEGTSGDLGTQYF. The J gene is TRBJ2-5, the V gene TRBV10-3, with 13 nucleotides matching TRBD2. Trimming took 2 bases from V and 7 from J; bases not matched to a gene: 7. Germline lookup yields CDR1 ENHRY and CDR2 SYGVKD. CDR3 length equals 16 residues.

The chain carries TRBV12-3 or TRBV12-4 and TRBJ1-6; D is uncertain. The CDR3 contains 14 residues. The germline V and J ends were trimmed by 1 base and 10 bases, with 11 bases remaining between them. CDR3 nucleotides: TGTGCCAGCAGTTTAGAACAGTCTGTCTCACCCCTCCACTTT. Translating gives CASSLEQSVSPLHF.

This clonotype occurred a few times. The chain uses TRBV6-5 and TRBJ2-7; 8 bases match TRBD1. V gave up 8 bases and J gave up 0 bases; unmatched junction bases: 6. Per the germline V gene, CDR1 is MNHEY and CDR2 is SVGAGI. The CDR3 covers 14 residues. As DNA, the CDR3 is TGTGCCAGCCTCAGGGGGCTTGGCTCCTACGAGCAGTACTTC. Protein product: CASLRGLGSYEQYF.

The CDR3: CASSLESSGSNEQFF. The DNA of the CDR3 is TGTGCCAGCAGCTTGGAGTCTAGCGGGAGCAATGAGCAGTTCTTC. The chain combines TRBV5-4 with TRBJ2-1; 10 nucleotides match TRBD2. The junction had 3 bases not matched to a gene; V was cut back by 0 bases and J by 6 bases. The CDR3 covers 15 residues. CDR1 and CDR2 (germline): SGHNT, YYREEE (reference sequence).

The V and J genes are TRBV28 and TRBJ2-5; possibly TRBD1 for D (6 bases). V was pared by 10 bases and J by 4 bases, with 13 bases between. Germline CDR1 MDHEN, CDR2 SYDVKM. The CDR3 has 12 amino acids. Written as DNA, the CDR3 is TGTGCCATCCAGGGGTACGGAGAGACCCAGTACTTC. This sequence encodes CAIQGYGETQYF.

Only a few counts were recorded for this clonotype. The chain employs TRBV7-6 and TRBJ1-2; D gene ambiguous. Trimming pared 2 bases from V and 8 bases from J, leaving 18 bases between. The CDR3 loop spans 15 amino acids. CDR1 and CDR2 (germline): SGHVS, FNYEAQ. The CDR3, as DNA: TGTGCCAGCAGCTTACCCCCCCCGGGGAATCTCGGCTACACCTTC. Its protein product is CASSLPPPGNLGYTF.